The entry that follows covers one T cell receptor (beta chain) sequence. This entry is derived from a study of T-cell reconstitution after alpha-beta-depleted transplantation in children. The CDR3 totals 13 residues. Germline CDR1 SGDLS, CDR2 YYNGEE. V shed 7 bases, J shed 0 bases, and the junction held 0 bases outside the gene matches. Preparing the TCRbeta library involved the use of unique molecular identifiers. MiXCR was run by TCRdb on the PCR reads, yielding one entry per CDR3 protein. The sample shows approximately 590,000 distinct CDR3 sequences, more than 9% of them seen only once. The sample consisted of PBMCs from the stem cell graft donor, taken from the stem cell graft. This chain uses TRBV9 with TRBJ1-2; 10 bases map to TRBD1. The clonotype originates from a human donor who donated a stem cell graft to a child with acute myeloid leukemia. CDR3 region: CASGQGANYGYTF. The CDR3 DNA follows: TGTGCCAGCGGACAGGGGGCTAACTATGGCTACACCTTC.